This TCR beta chain was identified during a study of blood T cells in healthy people across ages. Study outcomes and limitations: Versus aged donors, long-lived donors had higher diversity and more naive CD4+ cells.

Primers used in a second PCR of about 6 to 11 cycles were a sample-barcoded 5' primer and a J-beta primer mix. TCRdb reprocessed the 5' RACE reads with MiXCR, giving one entry per CDR3 protein. The table shows 850,000 to 1,100,000 distinct CDR3 sequences, with more than 30% occurring only once. This clonotype was counted ten times or more. Its antigen is currently unknown. Germline V gene sequence: CDR1 MNHNY, CDR2 SVGAGI (reference sequence). V was pared by 0 bases and J by 3 bases, with 6 bases between. The CDR3 consists of 13 residues. The sequence was obtained from a man younger than 35 in good health. The V call is TRBV6-6, the J call TRBJ2-7; D is ambiguous. The sample consisted of blood. CDR3 amino acids: CASSYSASYEQYF. CDR3 nucleotide sequence: TGTGCCAGCAGTTACTCGGCGAGCTACGAGCAGTACTTC.